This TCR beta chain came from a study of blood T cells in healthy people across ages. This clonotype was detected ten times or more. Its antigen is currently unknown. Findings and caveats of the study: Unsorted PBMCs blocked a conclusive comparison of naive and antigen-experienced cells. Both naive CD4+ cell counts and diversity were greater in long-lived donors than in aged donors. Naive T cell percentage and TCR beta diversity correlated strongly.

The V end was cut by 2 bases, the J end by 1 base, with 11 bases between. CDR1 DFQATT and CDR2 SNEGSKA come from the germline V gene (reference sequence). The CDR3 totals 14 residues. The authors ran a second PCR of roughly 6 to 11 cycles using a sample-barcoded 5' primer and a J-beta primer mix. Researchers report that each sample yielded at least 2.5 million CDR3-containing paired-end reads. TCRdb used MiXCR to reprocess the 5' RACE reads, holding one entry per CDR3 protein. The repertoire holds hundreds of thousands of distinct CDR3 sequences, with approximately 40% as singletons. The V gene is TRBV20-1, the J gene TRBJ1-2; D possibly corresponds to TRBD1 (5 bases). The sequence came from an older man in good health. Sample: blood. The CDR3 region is CSARPQGVNYGYTF. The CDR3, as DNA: TGCAGTGCTAGACCCCAAGGGGTTAACTATGGCTACACCTTC.